This TCR beta chain comes out of a study of cytomegalovirus exposure and HLA in healthy donors. Findings and caveats of the study: In vitro experiments confirmed that a few CMV-associated chains were specific for CMV antigens. Later on, a genetic analysis was performed. It linked a missense variant in DCLRE1C with V- and J-gene trimming of TCR beta. For most TCR beta V segments, an earlier analysis put the productive rate at about 90% or about 30% of the time. A later analysis found most CMV-associated TCR beta chains apparently HLA-restricted.

PCR was performed using 60 Vbeta and 13 Jbeta primers. Only in-frame clones appear in the TCRdb table, and some are missing; sequencing was by immunoSEQ multiplex PCR. The table shows about 120,000 clones, with approximately 80% occurring only once. The V segment lost 0 bases and the J segment 7 bases; nucleotides outside the gene matches: 8. The CDR3 is 16 amino acids. Germline CDR1 MGHRA, CDR2 YSYEKL. A note on this clone: No antigen is known for it.

The chain has TRBV4-1 and TRBJ2-2, with TRBD1 matching over 7 bases. This receptor was taken from a man aged 50 to 60 in good health and CMV-seropositive. Sequencing was carried out using PBMCs. DNA for the CDR3: TGCGCCAGCAGCCAAGAGGCAGGGGGTCGAGTCGGGGAGCTGTTTTTT. It codes for CASSQEAGGRVGELFF.